Below, 25 T cell receptor beta chains from the same sample are listed, as sequenced in a study of T cell changes during pregnancy in multiple sclerosis. TCRdb's copy holds only in-frame clones and misses some; the assay was immunoSEQ multiplex PCR. The sample shows 20,000 to 25,000 clones, roughly nine tenths of them seen only once. Material: CD8+ T cells from peripheral blood mononuclear cells, obtained after pregnancy. All receptors come from a female donor with multiple sclerosis, enrolled in a pregnancy study.

The chain is built from TRBV6-5 and TRBJ2-3; 7 bases agree with TRBD2. Germline values: CDR1 MNHEY, CDR2 SVGAGI. CDR3 size: 15 residues. J lost 1 base, V lost 2 bases, and 3 bases had no gene match. In DNA form, the CDR3 reads TGTGCCAGCAGTTACCGGGCGGGGGGCACAGATACGCAGTATTTT. Amino acids: CASSYRAGGTDTQYF.

The genes are TRBV9 and TRBJ2-1; TRBD2 matches at 10 bases. Germline values: CDR1 SGDLS, CDR2 YYNGEE. With V trimmed by 2 bases and J by 5 bases, 13 bases remained unmatched. The CDR3 consists of 18 residues. The CDR3 DNA reads TGTGCCAGCAGCGTTCCAACTCCAGCGGGAGGGCCGGACAATGAGCAGTTCTTC. Translating gives CASSVPTPAGGPDNEQFF.

This chain connects TRBV5-1 to TRBJ2-7; 9 bases match TRBD2. Germline loops: CDR1 SGHRS, CDR2 YFSETQ. The CDR3 covers 17 residues. After removal of 5 bases from V and 2 bases from J, the junction contained 14 bases not matched to a gene. The CDR3 protein is CASSSWLGGGETYEQYF. In nucleotides, the CDR3 is TGCGCCAGCAGTTCATGGCTTGGCGGGGGGGAAACCTACGAGCAGTACTTC.

This chain links TRBV6-4 with TRBJ1-5; D remains ambiguous. Trimming removed 5 bases from V and 4 bases from J, with 6 bases in between. The CDR3 is 12 residues long. The germline V gene encodes CDR1 MRHNA and CDR2 SNTAGT. The CDR3 is CASSTRNQPQHF. Here the CDR3 DNA reads TGTGCCAGCAGTACACGAAATCAGCCCCAGCATTTT.

This clone was detected once. This chain uses TRBV2 with TRBJ1-5, with 7 nucleotides matching TRBD1. CDR1 is SNHLY, CDR2 FYNNEI, per germline. This CDR3 has 15 amino acids. Trimming at V came to 1 base and at J to 1 base, leaving 1 base not matched to a gene. The CDR3 is CASSEDRGSNQPQHF. The CDR3 nucleotides are TGTGCCAGCAGTGAAGACAGGGGCAGCAATCAGCCCCAGCATTTT.

V usage is TRBV5-1 and J usage is TRBJ2-7; a possible D gene is TRBD1 (6 bases). V shed 2 bases and J shed 6 bases, with 21 bases lying between them. The CDR3 contains 16 residues. Germline CDR1 SGHRS, CDR2 YFSETQ. The CDR3: CASSLFPQGALGEQYF. In DNA form, the CDR3 reads TGCGCCAGCAGCTTATTCCCACAGGGCGCCCTGGGCGAGCAGTACTTC.

The rearrangement uses TRBV9 and TRBJ1-1; no firm D call. The germline CDR1 and CDR2 sequences are SGDLS and YYNGEE. The CDR3 is made up of 13 amino acids. V dropped 4 bases and J dropped 1 base, with 8 bases sitting between them. The CDR3: CASSLIWNTEAFF. CDR3 in DNA: TGTGCCAGCAGCTTAATATGGAACACTGAAGCTTTCTTT.

The chain is built from TRBV27 and TRBJ2-1; 7 positions agree with TRBD2. V was clipped by 6 bases and J by 1 base; unmatched bases: 9. Germline loops: CDR1 MNHEY, CDR2 SMNVEV (reference sequence). The CDR3 is made up of 16 amino acids. The CDR3 nucleotides are TGTGCCAGCAGCCCTAGCCGGGGGGAATCCTACAATGAGCAGTTCTTC. Its translation: CASSPSRGESYNEQFF.

The chain is built from TRBV29-1 and TRBJ2-7, with 12 bases lining up with TRBD2. The CDR3 spans 14 residues. Germline V gives CDR1 SQVTM, CDR2 ANQGSEA. Trimming at V came to 2 bases and at J to 3 bases, leaving 2 bases not matched to a gene. As DNA, the CDR3 is TGCAGCGTTGAACTAGCGGGAGGGTTCTACGAGCAGTACTTC. This codes for CSVELAGGFYEQYF.

The chain employs TRBV2 and TRBJ2-2; 7 nucleotides agree with TRBD1. This CDR3 is 16 amino acids long. In germline, CDR1 is SNHLY, CDR2 FYNNEI. J was trimmed by 3 bases and V by 6 bases; bases with no gene match: 10. The CDR3 loop reads CASRRGPALDTGELFF. The CDR3 nucleotides read TGTGCCAGCAGGAGGGGGCCGGCATTGGACACCGGGGAGCTGTTTTTT.

There are a few counts of this clone. V is TRBV7-9 and J is TRBJ2-7; 8 nucleotides match TRBD1. V shed 5 bases, J shed 7 bases, and the junction held 7 bases outside the gene matches. This CDR3 region has 13 residues. Germline loops: CDR1 SEHNR, CDR2 FQNEAQ (reference sequence). In DNA, the CDR3 is TGTGCCAGCAGCCCCCGGGACAGGTGGGAGCAGTACTTC. Amino acids: CASSPRDRWEQYF.

The V call is TRBV19, the J call TRBJ2-1, with TRBD2 matching 8 bases. V lost 3 bases, J lost 0 bases, and 13 bases stayed unmatched. There are 19 residues in the CDR3. The germline CDR1 and CDR2 sequences are LNHDA and SQIVND (reference sequence). The CDR3 sequence is CASSIWSRFSGTSYNEQFF. CDR3 bases: TGTGCCAGTAGTATTTGGTCCCGTTTTAGCGGGACCTCCTACAATGAGCAGTTCTTC. Filled out from reference TRBV19 and TRBJ2-1, the complete variable domain reads DGGITQSPKYLFRKEGQNVTLSCEQNLNHDAMYWYRQDPGQGLRLIYYSQIVNDFQKGDIAEGYSVSREKKESFPLTVTSAQKNPTAFYLCASSIWSRFSGTSYNEQFFGPGTRLTVL.

The chain is built from TRBV5-1 and TRBJ2-5; D uncertain. There are 17 residues in the CDR3. Trimming pared 0 bases from V and 5 bases from J, leaving 20 bases between. The germline V gene encodes CDR1 SGHRS and CDR2 YFSETQ. The CDR3 loop is CASSLEVQRYLRETQYF. CDR3 sequence (DNA): TGCGCCAGCAGCTTGGAGGTTCAGCGCTACCTCCGGGAGACCCAGTACTTC.

Written as DNA, the CDR3 is TGTGCCAGCAGTTGGACAGGGGCCCAAGAGACCCAGTACTTC. Its protein is CASSWTGAQETQYF. The chain uses TRBV6-6 and TRBJ2-5; 9 bases fit TRBD1. Germline assignment: CDR1 MNHNY and CDR2 SVGAGI (reference sequence). V dropped 4 bases and J dropped 1; count of bases not matched to a gene: 1. The CDR3 contains 14 residues.

The rearrangement links TRBV7-9 to TRBJ2-1; 8 nucleotides agree with TRBD2. The CDR3 sequence is 17 residues long. Trimming cost V 2 bases and J 0 bases; bases outside gene matches: 6. Germline V CDR1 and CDR2: SEHNR, FQNEAQ (reference sequence). The CDR3 protein is CASSLPLAGSSYNEQFF. The CDR3 DNA is TGTGCCAGCAGCTTACCCTTAGCGGGAAGCTCCTACAATGAGCAGTTCTTC.

The V and J genes are TRBV7-8 and TRBJ2-7; 8 bases are a match to TRBD2. CDR1 is SGHVS and CDR2 is FQNEAQ in the germline V gene. The V gene end was trimmed by 2 bases and the J gene end by 6 bases; junction bases not matched to a gene: 3. CDR3 length: 13 amino acids. The CDR3 DNA is TGTGCCAGCAGCTTAAGCGGGAGCGGCGAGCAGTACTTC. Residues: CASSLSGSGEQYF.

The CDR3: CASSVRQGASYEQYF. The CDR3 DNA reads TGTGCCAGCAGCGTCCGACAGGGAGCATCCTACGAGCAGTACTTC. The chain employs TRBV9 and TRBJ2-7; 7 nucleotides align to TRBD1. The CDR3 is 15 residues long. J lost 1 base, V lost 2 bases, and 6 bases had no gene match. Germline-derived CDR1 and CDR2 are SGDLS and YYNGEE.

The genes are TRBV19 and TRBJ1-5, with unresolved D. Germline V gene lookup returns CDR1 LNHDA and CDR2 SQIVND (reference sequence). The CDR3 runs 15 residues. The V end lost 3 bases, the J end lost 3 bases, and 12 bases lay between the germline ends. The CDR3 spells CASSIPRHYNQPQHF. The CDR3 nucleotides read TGTGCCAGTAGTATTCCGAGGCATTACAATCAGCCCCAGCATTTT.

The chain recombines TRBV4-2 with TRBJ2-7, with D possibly TRBD1 on 6 matching bases. V was clipped by 1 base and J by 3 bases, with 13 bases between them. CDR3 length: 15 amino acids. Per germline, CDR1 LGHNA and CDR2 YNFKEQ. The CDR3 DNA is TGTGCCAGCAGCCAAGGCCGAAACAGGGTCTACGAGCAGTACTTC. This sequence encodes CASSQGRNRVYEQYF.

The chain links TRBV20-1 to TRBJ2-7; no definite D call. The CDR3 is 10 amino acids. Trimming took off 5 bases at V and 4 bases at J, with 6 bases between the two ends. The germline CDR1 and CDR2 sequences are DFQATT and SNEGSKA (reference sequence). This CDR3 is CSAGRYEQYF. CDR3 DNA sequence: TGCAGTGCTGGCCGATACGAGCAGTACTTC.

This chain uses TRBV7-2 with TRBJ2-5; 7 bases map to TRBD1. Germline V gives CDR1 SGHTA, CDR2 FQGNSA. The CDR3 has 17 residues. After removal of 5 bases from V and 0 bases from J, the junction contained 12 bases not matched to a gene. CDR3 nucleotides: TGTGCCAGCAGCCCCTCTCAGCAGGGACAGTACCAAGAGACCCAGTACTTC. Amino acid sequence: CASSPSQQGQYQETQYF. Full variable domain (missing parts from reference TRBV7-2 and TRBJ2-5): GAGVSQSPSNKVTEKGKDVELRCDPISGHTALYWYRQSLGQGLEFLIYFQGNSAPDKSGLPSDRFSAERTGGSVSTLTIQRTQQEDSAVYLCASSPSQQGQYQETQYFGPGTRLLVL.

The V and J genes are TRBV5-1 and TRBJ1-6, with D possibly TRBD1 on 6 matching bases. V was trimmed by 0 bases and J by 0 bases, leaving 10 bases between them. Germline CDR1 reads SGHRS; CDR2 reads YFSETQ. The CDR3 consists of 17 residues. CDR3 sequence reads: CASSLGDTSSYNSPLHF. CDR3 bases: TGCGCCAGCAGCTTGGGGGACACATCCTCCTATAATTCACCCCTCCACTTT. Filled out from reference TRBV5-1 and TRBJ1-6, the complete variable domain reads KAGVTQTPRYLIKTRGQQVTLSCSPISGHRSVSWYQQTPGQGLQFLFEYFSETQRNKGNFPGRFSGRQFSNSRSEMNVSTLELGDSALYLCASSLGDTSSYNSPLHFGNGTRLTVT.

The V gene is TRBV6-5, the J gene TRBJ1-1; perhaps TRBD1 as D (5 bases). The CDR3 consists of 14 residues. The germline V gene encodes CDR1 MNHEY and CDR2 SVGAGI. V was trimmed by 2 bases and J by 3 bases, leaving 10 bases between them. The CDR3 region has the DNA TGTGCCAGCAGTTACGTCGGGGGGTACACTGAAGCTTTCTTT. Encoded protein: CASSYVGGYTEAFF.

The chain joins TRBV7-2 to TRBJ2-3; TRBD2 might be the D (5 bases). Germline CDR1 reads SGHTA; CDR2 reads FQGNSA. Trimming shortened V by 2 bases and J by 2 bases, and 11 bases separated the two germline ends. The CDR3 sequence is 15 residues long. The CDR3 spells CASSLPGNFTDTQYF. The CDR3 DNA reads TGTGCCAGCAGCTTACCCGGGAATTTCACAGATACGCAGTATTTT.

The rearrangement joins TRBV7-3 to TRBJ2-1; 10 bases are a match to TRBD2. The trim removed 4 bases at V and 4 bases at J, leaving 7 bases unmatched. The CDR3 contains 16 residues. The V gene's germline CDR1 is SGHTA and CDR2 FQGTGA. In DNA, the CDR3 is TGTGCCAGCAGCTCCCAAACTAGCGGGGCTTACAATGAGCAGTTCTTC. It specifies CASSSQTSGAYNEQFF.